Listed here are 28 T cell receptor beta chains from one sample, sequenced in a study of technical replicates of blood from a handful of donors. The method was immunoSEQ multiplex PCR; TCRdb's version includes in-frame clones alone and lacks a portion of them. The sample records some 69,000 clones, roughly 88% being singletons. Sequencing was performed on PBMCs. The receptors originated from a human donor in good health. Some clones in this sample may be carry-over from other donors' samples.

The gene calls are TRBV6-1 and TRBJ2-3; 8 nucleotides match TRBD2. After removal of 2 bases from V and 9 bases from J, the junction contained 13 bases not matched to a gene. Germline CDR1 reads MNHNS; CDR2 reads SASEGT. This CDR3 spans 16 amino acids. The chain's CDR3 is CASSEMAASGSQTQYF. The CDR3 DNA follows: TGTGCCAGCAGTGAAATGGCGGCTAGCGGGTCGCAAACGCAGTATTTT.

The CDR3 DNA sequence: TGTGCCAGCAGTCTAGACGGAAGGGGCAATGAGCAGTTCTTC. It translates to CASSLDGRGNEQFF. This chain connects TRBV7-3 to TRBJ2-1; D possibly corresponds to TRBD1 (5 bases). Germline-derived CDR1 and CDR2 are SGHTA and FQGTGA. There are 14 residues in the CDR3. V lost 6 bases, J lost 6 bases, and 15 bases lay in between.

The chain has TRBV10-2 and TRBJ1-1; 8 nucleotides align to TRBD1. This CDR3 is built from 13 residues. Per the germline V gene, CDR1 is WSHSY and CDR2 is SAAADI. V gave up 6 bases and J gave up 1 base; unmatched junction bases: 1. The CDR3 region is CASRDRENTEAFF. The CDR3 DNA reads as TGCGCCAGCAGGGACAGGGAGAACACTGAAGCTTTCTTT.

The V and J genes are TRBV4-1 and TRBJ1-2; 8 positions match TRBD1. The CDR3 loop spans 14 amino acids. CDR1 MGHRA and CDR2 YSYEKL come from the germline V gene. V shed 2 bases and J 4 bases; nucleotides not matched to a gene: 3. The CDR3 here is CASSQSGQGYGYTF. CDR3 nucleotides: TGCGCCAGCAGCCAAAGCGGACAGGGCTATGGCTACACCTTC.

The chain couples TRBV2 to TRBJ2-7; 7 bases fit TRBD2. In germline, CDR1 is SNHLY, CDR2 FYNNEI. The CDR3 spans 14 residues. J was trimmed by 2 bases and V by 8 bases; bases with no gene match: 9. CDR3 protein: CASLGGGSPYEQYF. The CDR3 DNA follows: TGTGCCAGCCTTGGGGGGGGGAGCCCCTACGAGCAGTACTTC.

This clone was counted once. V is TRBV6-5 and J is TRBJ2-2; 7 nucleotides agree with TRBD2. This CDR3 comprises 13 residues. Losses at the gene ends were 9 bases for V and 3 bases for J; bases not matched to a gene: 4. The germline V gene has CDR1 MNHEY and CDR2 SVGAGI. CDR3 region: CASGTTYTGELFF. The CDR3 DNA reads as TGTGCCAGTGGGACTACCTACACCGGGGAGCTGTTTTTT.

This clone came up many times. This chain connects TRBV6-1 to TRBJ1-2; a possible D gene is TRBD1 (5 bases). This CDR3 region has 13 residues. The germline V gene encodes CDR1 MNHNS and CDR2 SASEGT. V lost 6 bases and J 4 bases, leaving 12 bases between the germline ends. This CDR3 is CASSPGDFYGYTF. In DNA form, the CDR3 reads TGTGCCAGCAGCCCCGGGGACTTCTATGGCTACACCTTC.

This clone came up once. The V and J genes are TRBV25-1 and TRBJ1-3; D call uncertain. Trimming took off 2 bases at V and 3 bases at J, with 2 bases between the two ends. CDR1 MGHDK and CDR2 SYGVNS come from the germline V gene. The CDR3 has 12 residues. Here the CDR3 reads CASSEHGNTIYF. The CDR3 DNA is TGTGCCAGCAGTGAACATGGAAACACCATATATTTT.

The gene calls are TRBV4-2 and TRBJ2-3; TRBD2 matches at 11 bases. From germline, CDR1 is LGHNA and CDR2 YNFKEQ. This CDR3 comprises 17 residues. The V segment lost 4 bases and the J segment 4 bases; nucleotides outside the gene matches: 10. This CDR3 is CASSPGESSGGADTQYF. The CDR3 coding sequence is TGTGCCAGCAGCCCCGGGGAGAGTAGCGGGGGGGCAGATACGCAGTATTTT.

This clone occurred once. The rearrangement links TRBV5-4 to TRBJ2-3; D not certain. Germline CDR1 and CDR2: SGHNT and YYREEE (reference sequence). V was cut by 4 bases and J by 2 bases, with 14 bases left in between. The CDR3 runs to 15 residues. CDR3 in amino acids: CASSNQQRDTDTQYF. DNA for the CDR3: TGTGCCAGCAGCAACCAACAGAGAGACACAGATACGCAGTATTTT.

The J gene is TRBJ2-2, the V gene TRBV27; 9 bases fit TRBD1. Germline V gene sequence: CDR1 MNHEY, CDR2 SMNVEV (reference sequence). There are 14 residues in the CDR3. The V segment lost 6 bases and the J segment 3 bases; nucleotides outside the gene matches: 2. The CDR3 region has the DNA TGTGCCAGCAGAAGGGACAGGGACACCGGGGAGCTGTTTTTT. This codes for CASRRDRDTGELFF.

This clone appeared once. This sequence joins TRBV12-2 and TRBJ2-7; the table's D call of TRBD2 was not tested on the DNA. TRBV12-2 is shown as a pseudogene. The CDR3 is 15 amino acids. CDR3 sequence reads: CASRPSGRVTYEQYF. DNA for the CDR3: TGTGCAAGTCGTCCCAGCGGGAGGGTAACCTACGAGCAGTACTTC.

V usage is TRBV5-1 and J usage is TRBJ2-2; the match to TRBD2 covers 14 bases. Germline lookup yields CDR1 SGHRS and CDR2 YFSETQ. V was clipped by 0 bases and J by 0 bases; unmatched bases: 4. The CDR3 consists of 19 residues. CDR3 sequence reads: CASSLGTSGGPSNTGELFF. The CDR3 DNA sequence: TGCGCCAGCAGCTTGGGGACTAGCGGGGGGCCGTCGAACACCGGGGAGCTGTTTTTT.

The genes are TRBV2 and TRBJ1-1; weak D call: TRBD1 (5 bases). Deletions cut 2 bases from V and 4 bases from J, with 11 bases between. Germline values: CDR1 SNHLY, CDR2 FYNNEI. The CDR3 consists of 14 residues. CDR3 in DNA: TGTGCCAGCAGTGAACGCCAGGGAGGCACTGAAGCTTTCTTT. This encodes CASSERQGGTEAFF.

The chain combines TRBV21-1 with TRBJ2-7; the D segment call TRBD2 is taken from the table without a DNA check. TRBV21-1 is an annotated pseudogene. There are 16 residues in the CDR3. The CDR3 DNA is TGTGCCAGCAGCAAAGAGTTGCGGACTAGCGGGCGCGAGCAGTACTTC. Protein product: CASSKELRTSGREQYF.

This clone appeared a single time. This rearrangement joins TRBV5-8 to TRBJ1-1; TRBD1 might be the D (5 bases). The germline gives CDR1 SGHTS, CDR2 YDEGEE. The CDR3 sequence is 13 residues long. The V end lost 2 bases, the J end lost 1 base, and 6 bases lay between the germline ends. CDR3 nucleotide sequence: TGTGCCAGCAGCTTAACAGGGAACACTGAAGCTTTCTTT. Its protein product is CASSLTGNTEAFF.

The rearrangement links TRBV30 to TRBJ2-4, with TRBD2 as a possible D gene (5 bases). The V and J ends lost 0 bases and 6 bases respectively, with 6 bases between them. The CDR3 is made up of 12 amino acids. Per the germline V gene, CDR1 is GTSNPN and CDR2 is SVGIG (reference sequence). CDR3 residues: CAWSVLGNIQYF. Written as DNA, the CDR3 is TGTGCCTGGAGTGTACTAGGAAACATTCAGTACTTC.

The V call is TRBV7-2, the J call TRBJ1-6; D is uncertain. This CDR3 has 15 amino acids. Germline values: CDR1 SGHTA, CDR2 FQGNSA. V was cut by 3 bases and J by 0 bases, with 6 bases left in between. CDR3 sequence (DNA): TGTGCCAGCAGCTTTCGGAGCTCCTATAATTCACCCCTCCACTTT. It specifies CASSFRSSYNSPLHF.

Regarding this clone: An end of the junction does not agree with germline; a read error may underlie this. The chain links TRBV7-9 to TRBJ2-4; D unclear. This CDR3 has 8 amino acids. CDR1 and CDR2 from the germline V gene are SEHNR and FQNEAQ (reference sequence). CDR3 DNA: TGTGCCAGCAGCTTACTCTTTTTC. It specifies CASSLLFF. Complete variable domain (other parts from reference TRBV7-9 and TRBJ2-4): DTGVSQNPRHKITKRGQNVTFRCDPISEHNRLYWYRQTLGQGPEFLTYFQNEAQLEKSRLLSDRFSAERPKGSFSTLEIQRTEQGDSAMYLCASSLLFFGAGTRLSVL.

The rearrangement uses TRBV28 and TRBJ2-7, with a tentative D call TRBD2 (5 bases). V gave up 5 bases and J gave up 2 bases, with 10 bases separating them. In germline, CDR1 is MDHEN, CDR2 SYDVKM. The CDR3 covers 13 residues. CDR3: CASSSRGAYEQYF. CDR3 coding DNA: TGTGCCAGCAGTAGCCGGGGTGCCTACGAGCAGTACTTC.

The chain links TRBV19 to TRBJ1-1; D is possibly TRBD1 (6 bases). V dropped 5 bases and J dropped 5 bases, with 9 bases sitting between them. Germline CDR1 and CDR2: LNHDA and SQIVND (reference sequence). There are 12 residues in the CDR3. The CDR3 here is CASSVDRTEAFF. The CDR3 bases are TGTGCCAGTAGTGTCGACAGGACTGAAGCTTTCTTT.

The genes are TRBV5-5 and TRBJ2-3, with 10 bases identical to TRBD1. The ends lost 4 bases at V and 4 bases at J; junction bases unmatched: 15. Germline V lookup: CDR1 SGHKS, CDR2 YYEKEE (reference sequence). The CDR3 runs 18 residues. The CDR3 region has the DNA TGTGCCAGCAGCCACCGGGACAGGGGATACAACGGTGCAGATACGCAGTATTTT. It specifies CASSHRDRGYNGADTQYF.

The chain employs TRBV5-4 and TRBJ2-1; 10 bases are a match to TRBD2. Germline V gene data show CDR1 as SGHNT and CDR2 as YYREEE (reference sequence). This CDR3 comprises 20 residues. Trimming at V came to 4 bases and at J to 1 base, leaving 17 bases not matched to a gene. The CDR3 loop reads CASSPAIVAGGFGSYNEQFF. The CDR3 bases are TGTGCCAGCAGCCCGGCCATAGTAGCGGGAGGTTTCGGGTCCTACAATGAGCAGTTCTTC.

The rearrangement links TRBV27 to TRBJ2-7, with 7 bases fitting TRBD2. J lost 1 base, V lost 5 bases, and 11 bases had no gene match. This CDR3 is built from 16 residues. Per the germline V gene, CDR1 is MNHEY and CDR2 is SMNVEV (reference sequence). The CDR3 loop is CASSPQTSRGSYEQYF. CDR3 DNA: TGTGCCAGCAGTCCCCAGACTAGCCGGGGGTCCTACGAGCAGTACTTC.

The V gene is TRBV5-4, the J gene TRBJ2-3; a weak D match, TRBD2 (5 bases). Germline assignment: CDR1 SGHNT and CDR2 YYREEE (reference sequence). Trimming left V 0 bases short and J 6 bases short, with 11 bases between. This CDR3 region has 14 residues. The CDR3 DNA reads as TGTGCCAGCAGCTTGGGGACTGAGTGGGATACGCAGTATTTT. It encodes CASSLGTEWDTQYF.

V is TRBV6-4 and J is TRBJ2-2, with D uncertain. Trimming removed 0 bases from V and 3 bases from J, with 8 bases in between. From germline, CDR1 is MRHNA and CDR2 SNTAGT. The CDR3 has 15 amino acids. The CDR3 loop is CASSDSSIDTGELFF. CDR3 nucleotides: TGTGCCAGCAGTGACTCGAGTATTGACACCGGGGAGCTGTTTTTT.

V and J are TRBV5-5 and TRBJ2-3, with 7 positions matching TRBD2. This CDR3 is built from 16 residues. Trimming removed 0 bases from V and 2 bases from J; junction bases left unmatched: 6. The germline V gene encodes CDR1 SGHKS and CDR2 YYEKEE (reference sequence). The CDR3 loop is CASSLGGGPITDTQYF. CDR3 nucleotides: TGTGCCAGCAGCTTGGGGGGGGGACCGATCACAGATACGCAGTATTTT.

J is TRBJ2-5 and V is TRBV5-8; a possible D gene is TRBD2 (5 bases). The ends were cut back, 0 bases at V and 5 bases at J, with 14 bases in the middle. Germline V CDR1 and CDR2: SGHTS, YDEGEE. This CDR3 has 15 residues. CDR3 nucleotide sequence: TGTGCCAGCAGCTTGGGGGAGACACGTCCGGAGACCCAGTACTTC. Translated, it gives CASSLGETRPETQYF.